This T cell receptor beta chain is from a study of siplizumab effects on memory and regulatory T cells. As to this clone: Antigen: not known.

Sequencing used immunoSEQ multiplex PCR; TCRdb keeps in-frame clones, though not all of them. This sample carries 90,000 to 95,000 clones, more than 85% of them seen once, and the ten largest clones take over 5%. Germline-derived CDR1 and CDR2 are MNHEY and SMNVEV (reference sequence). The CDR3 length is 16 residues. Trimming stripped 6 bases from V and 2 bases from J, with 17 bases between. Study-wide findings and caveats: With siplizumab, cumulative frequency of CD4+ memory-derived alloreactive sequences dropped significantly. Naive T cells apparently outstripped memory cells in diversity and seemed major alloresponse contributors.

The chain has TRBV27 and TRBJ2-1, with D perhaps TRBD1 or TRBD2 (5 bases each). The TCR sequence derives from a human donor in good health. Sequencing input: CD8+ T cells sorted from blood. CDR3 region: CASRRGTDRAYNEQFF. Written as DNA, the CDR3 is TGTGCCAGCAGACGTGGGACGGATCGTGCCTACAATGAGCAGTTCTTC.